Described below is a single TCR beta chain sequence and its context. Its antigen is not known. CDR1 MNHNS and CDR2 SASEGT come from the germline V gene. This CDR3 comprises 16 residues. The J segment lost 3 bases and the V segment lost 1 base, leaving 4 bases of the junction unmatched. The data stem from a study of T cell responses to AZD1222 COVID-19 vaccine. Study-wide results and caveats: Vaccine-related CD4 TCRs covered spike, predominating at 160-218 and 743-854.

Libraries were prepared by immunoSEQ multiplex PCR; TCRdb keeps only in-frame clonotypes and omits some of them. The sample consists of 100,000 or so clones, roughly 84% of them appearing once. This sequence joins TRBV6-1 and TRBJ1-2; 11 nucleotides agree with TRBD1. Sample: peripheral blood, taken on day 0 of AZD1222 vaccination. The source of this sequence is an adult in good health. Written as DNA, the CDR3 is TGTGCCAGCAGTGAAGTCCCGGGACAGGGGGACTATGGCTACACCTTC. Translation: CASSEVPGQGDYGYTF.